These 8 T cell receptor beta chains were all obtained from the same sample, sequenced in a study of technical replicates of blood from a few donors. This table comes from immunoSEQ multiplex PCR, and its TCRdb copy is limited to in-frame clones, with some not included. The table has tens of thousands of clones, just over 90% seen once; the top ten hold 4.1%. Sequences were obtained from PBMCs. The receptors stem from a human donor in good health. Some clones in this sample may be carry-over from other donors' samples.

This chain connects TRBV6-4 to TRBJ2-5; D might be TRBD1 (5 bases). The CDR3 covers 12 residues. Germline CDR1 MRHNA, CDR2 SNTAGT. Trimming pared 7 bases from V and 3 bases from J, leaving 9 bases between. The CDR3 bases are TGTGCCAGCACCAGGGCGAAAGAGACCCAGTACTTC. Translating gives CASTRAKETQYF.

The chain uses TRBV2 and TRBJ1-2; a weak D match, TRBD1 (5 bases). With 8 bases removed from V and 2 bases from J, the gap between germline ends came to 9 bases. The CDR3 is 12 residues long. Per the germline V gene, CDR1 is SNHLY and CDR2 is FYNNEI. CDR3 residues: CASQAGNYGYTF. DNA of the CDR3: TGTGCCAGCCAAGCAGGGAACTATGGCTACACCTTC.

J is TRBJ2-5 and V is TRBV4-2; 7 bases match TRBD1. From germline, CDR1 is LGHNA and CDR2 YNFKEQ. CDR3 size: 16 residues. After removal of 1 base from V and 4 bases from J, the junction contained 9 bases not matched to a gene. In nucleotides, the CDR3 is TGTGCCAGCAGCCAAGGAGGGGTAGGGGGCGTAGAGACCCAGTACTTC. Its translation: CASSQGGVGGVETQYF.

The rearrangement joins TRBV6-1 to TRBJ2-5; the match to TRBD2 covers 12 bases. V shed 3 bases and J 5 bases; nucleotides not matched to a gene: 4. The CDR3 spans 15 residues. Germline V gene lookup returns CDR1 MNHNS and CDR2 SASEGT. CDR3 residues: CASSDLAGGQETQYF. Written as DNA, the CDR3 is TGTGCCAGCAGTGACCTAGCGGGGGGGCAGGAGACCCAGTACTTC.

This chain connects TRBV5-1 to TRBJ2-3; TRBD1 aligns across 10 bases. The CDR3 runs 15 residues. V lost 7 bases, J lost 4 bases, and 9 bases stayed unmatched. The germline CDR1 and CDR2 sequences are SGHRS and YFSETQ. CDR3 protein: CASVTGTGAPDTQYF. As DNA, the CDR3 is TGCGCCAGCGTTACCGGGACAGGGGCCCCAGATACGCAGTATTTT. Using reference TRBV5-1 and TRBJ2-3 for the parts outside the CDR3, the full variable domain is KAGVTQTPRYLIKTRGQQVTLSCSPISGHRSVSWYQQTPGQGLQFLFEYFSETQRNKGNFPGRFSGRQFSNSRSEMNVSTLELGDSALYLCASVTGTGAPDTQYFGPGTRLTVL.

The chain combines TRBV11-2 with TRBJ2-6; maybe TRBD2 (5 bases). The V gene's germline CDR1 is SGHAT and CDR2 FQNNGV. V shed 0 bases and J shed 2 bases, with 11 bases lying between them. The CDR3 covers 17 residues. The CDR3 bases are TGTGCCAGCAGCTTAGATAGGGTCGGGGCTGGGGCCAACGTCCTGACTTTC. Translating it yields CASSLDRVGAGANVLTF.

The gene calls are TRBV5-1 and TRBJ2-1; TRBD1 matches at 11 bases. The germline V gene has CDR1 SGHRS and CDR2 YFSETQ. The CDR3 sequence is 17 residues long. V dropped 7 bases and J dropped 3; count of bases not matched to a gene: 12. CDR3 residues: CASVNRDRGNFYNEQFF. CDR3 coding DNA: TGCGCCAGCGTAAACCGGGACAGGGGGAATTTCTACAATGAGCAGTTCTTC.

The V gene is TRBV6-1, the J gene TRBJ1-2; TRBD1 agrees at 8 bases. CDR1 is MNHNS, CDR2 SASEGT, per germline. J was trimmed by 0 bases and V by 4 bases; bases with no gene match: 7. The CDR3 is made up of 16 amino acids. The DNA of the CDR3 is TGTGCCAGCAGTGTCGGGACAGGAGGGTCTAACTATGGCTACACCTTC. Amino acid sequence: CASSVGTGGSNYGYTF.